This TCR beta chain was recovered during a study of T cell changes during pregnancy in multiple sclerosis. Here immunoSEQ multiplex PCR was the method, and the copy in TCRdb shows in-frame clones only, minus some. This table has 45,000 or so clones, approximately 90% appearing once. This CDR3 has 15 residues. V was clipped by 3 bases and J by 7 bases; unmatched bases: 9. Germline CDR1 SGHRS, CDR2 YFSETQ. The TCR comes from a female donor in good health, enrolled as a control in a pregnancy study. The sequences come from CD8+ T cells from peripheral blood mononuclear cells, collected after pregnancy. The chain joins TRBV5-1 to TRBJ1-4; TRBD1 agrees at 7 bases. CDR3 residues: CASSSEGGFPEKLFF. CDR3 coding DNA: TGCGCCAGCAGCTCCGAAGGGGGCTTTCCTGAAAAACTGTTTTTT.